The 30 T cell receptor beta chains below were found in one sample sequenced in a study of blood T cell repertoires in COVID-19 (dated by TCRdb to the early 2020s). Libraries were constructed by the immunoSEQ multiplex PCR assay. Entries here come from immuneACCESS through TCRdb and include only in-frame sequences with V and J called. Some clones fail to appear in such tables; in the studies checked, an unresolved V gene covers under half of the shortfall, and the cause of the remainder is unknown. Recorded for this sample are roughly 32,000 clones; approximately 85% of them occurred a single time. Together, the top ten hold approximately 45% of the sample. The sequencing sample was made of peripheral blood. Every receptor here comes from a man in his sixties with active or convalescent COVID-19.

The rearrangement uses TRBV30 and TRBJ2-3; 7 bases are a match to TRBD1. V dropped 5 bases and J dropped 3; count of bases not matched to a gene: 11. Germline lookup yields CDR1 GTSNPN and CDR2 SVGIG (reference sequence). The CDR3 has 15 residues. The DNA for the CDR3 is TGTGCCTGGGCCCCCGGGACAGATCCAACAGATACGCAGTATTTT. Its translation is CAWAPGTDPTDTQYF. The full variable domain, with the rest looked up from reference TRBV30 and TRBJ2-3, is SQTIHQWPATLVQPVGSPLSLECTVEGTSNPNLYWYRQAAGRGLQLLFYSVGIGQISSEVPQNLSASRPQDRQFILSSKKLLLSDSGFYLCAWAPGTDPTDTQYFGPGTRLTVL.

This sequence joins TRBV5-1 and TRBJ2-7; 9 positions agree with TRBD1. The V gene end was trimmed by 0 bases and the J gene end by 1 base; junction bases not matched to a gene: 8. This CDR3 spans 17 amino acids. Germline values: CDR1 SGHRS, CDR2 YFSETQ. The DNA for the CDR3 is TGCGCCAGCAGCTTGGCCGATGGACAGGGGAGATCCTACGAGCAGTACGTC. This encodes CASSLADGQGRSYEQYV.

V is TRBV29-1 and J is TRBJ2-1, with D uncertain. This CDR3 comprises 11 residues. V gave up 0 bases and J gave up 9 bases, with 6 bases separating them. The germline CDR1 and CDR2 sequences are SQVTM and ANQGSEA. The CDR3, as DNA: TGCAGCGTTGAAGATCCTCGTGAGCAGTTCTTC. Encoded protein: CSVEDPREQFF.

The gene calls are TRBV3-1 (or the pseudogene TRBV3-2) and TRBJ1-2; TRBD1 might be the D (5 bases). The germline CDR1 and CDR2 sequences are LGHDT and YNNKEL (reference sequence). V was clipped by 0 bases and J by 8 bases, with 16 bases between them. The CDR3 length is 15 residues. CDR3 protein: CASSQESQGLGGYTF. The CDR3 DNA sequence: TGTGCCAGCAGCCAAGAAAGCCAGGGCTTGGGGGGCTACACCTTC.

The chain is built from TRBV5-6 and TRBJ1-3; no definite D call. V lost 4 bases and J 6 bases, leaving 29 bases between the germline ends. Germline assignment: CDR1 SGHDT and CDR2 YYEEEE. The CDR3 consists of 19 residues. The CDR3 protein is CASSELRGSNLRLVNTIYF. CDR3 DNA sequence: TGTGCCAGCAGCGAACTCCGGGGTTCCAACCTCCGTCTTGTAAACACCATATATTTT.

V is TRBV30 and J is TRBJ2-1; 9 bases are a match to TRBD1. Germline V gives CDR1 GTSNPN, CDR2 SVGIG (reference sequence). The V gene end was trimmed by 3 bases and the J gene end by 9 bases; junction bases not matched to a gene: 12. CDR3 length equals 15 residues. CDR3 DNA: TGTGCCTGGAGCTTGGGACAGGGTGTATCTGGTGAGCAGTTCTTC. Translated, it gives CAWSLGQGVSGEQFF.

The J gene is TRBJ2-1, the V gene TRBV21-1; TRBD2, the table's D call, was not compared with the DNA. TRBV21-1 corresponds to a pseudogene. This CDR3 spans 19 amino acids. CDR3 bases: TGTGCCAGCTCCCCAAAGTGGGGGCTAACTAGCGGGGAACACAATGAGCAGTTCTTC. As protein: CASSPKWGLTSGEHNEQFF.

The chain recombines TRBV10-3 with TRBJ1-3; D uncertain. CDR1 is ENHRY and CDR2 is SYGVKD in the germline V gene. This CDR3 contains 14 residues. V was shortened by 4 bases and J by 0 bases, with 7 bases between the two germline ends. The CDR3 bases are TGTGCCATCAGTGGTTCGGTCTCTGGAAACACCATATATTTT. Amino acids: CAISGSVSGNTIYF.

The chain carries TRBV3-1 (or the pseudogene TRBV3-2) and TRBJ1-4; unclear D gene. Per the germline V gene, CDR1 is LGHDT and CDR2 is YNNKEL (reference sequence). V dropped 0 bases and J dropped 13 bases, with 12 bases sitting between them. This CDR3 region has 13 residues. The CDR3 DNA sequence: TGTGCCAGCAGCCAAGATACCGGGGATGTACTGTTTTTT. Protein sequence: CASSQDTGDVLFF.

The genes are TRBV5-4 and TRBJ1-6; TRBD1 aligns across 9 bases. The germline gives CDR1 SGHNT, CDR2 YYREEE (reference sequence). The CDR3 is 16 residues long. V shed 4 bases, J shed 4 bases, and the junction held 6 bases outside the gene matches. The CDR3 DNA reads TGTGCCAGCAGCCCAGGACAGGGGATGTATAATTCACCCCTCCACTTT. This encodes CASSPGQGMYNSPLHF.

The chain carries TRBV19 and TRBJ1-2, with D possibly TRBD1 on 6 matching bases. V was trimmed by 2 bases and J by 8 bases, leaving 21 bases between them. Germline V lookup: CDR1 LNHDA, CDR2 SQIVND (reference sequence). The CDR3 spans 16 residues. The DNA for the CDR3 is TGTGCCAGTAGTATATGGGGGCAGGGGTTGATGAGGGGCTACACCTTC. This translates into CASSIWGQGLMRGYTF.

This chain uses TRBV6-6 with TRBJ2-5; 8 bases agree with TRBD2. J lost 5 bases, V lost 6 bases, and 11 bases had no gene match. The CDR3 loop spans 15 amino acids. CDR1 is MNHNY, CDR2 SVGAGI, per germline (reference sequence). For the CDR3, the DNA is TGTGCCAGCAGAAAGGGTAGCGGGAAGGGGGAGACCCAGTACTTC. Translated: CASRKGSGKGETQYF.

This clone was recorded once. V and J are TRBV5-1 and TRBJ1-1, with a tentative D call TRBD1 (5 bases). Trimming took off 1 base at V and 5 bases at J, with 12 bases between the two ends. CDR3 length: 14 amino acids. Germline V gives CDR1 SGHRS, CDR2 YFSETQ. The CDR3, as DNA: TGCGCCAGCAGCTTGTGGGGGGAAGGGACTGAAGCTTTCTTT. Encoded protein: CASSLWGEGTEAFF. Full variable domain (missing parts from reference TRBV5-1 and TRBJ1-1): KAGVTQTPRYLIKTRGQQVTLSCSPISGHRSVSWYQQTPGQGLQFLFEYFSETQRNKGNFPGRFSGRQFSNSRSEMNVSTLELGDSALYLCASSLWGEGTEAFFGQGTRLTVV.

The rearrangement joins TRBV18 to TRBJ1-3; 7 bases are shared with TRBD1. Germline-derived CDR1 and CDR2 are KGHSH and LQKENI. V was pared by 5 bases and J by 0 bases, with 7 bases of the junction left unmatched. CDR3 length: 16 amino acids. The CDR3 reads CASSATTGLSGNTIYF. The CDR3 DNA is TGTGCCAGCTCAGCCACGACAGGGCTCTCTGGAAACACCATATATTTT. Full variable domain (missing parts from reference TRBV18 and TRBJ1-3): NAGVMQNPRHLVRRRGQEARLRCSPMKGHSHVYWYRQLPEEGLKFMVYLQKENIIDESGMPKERFSAEFPKEGPSILRIQQVVRGDSAAYFCASSATTGLSGNTIYFGEGSWLTVV.

This clone is a singleton in its sample. The chain couples TRBV11-2 to TRBJ2-2; no clear D gene. Trimming removed 0 bases at V and 5 bases at J, with 16 bases between. The V gene's germline CDR1 is SGHAT and CDR2 FQNNGV. This CDR3 spans 17 amino acids. The CDR3 bases are TGTGCCAGCAGCTTAGATCCGTCTCAACAACAGACCGGGGAGCTGTTTTTT. Translated: CASSLDPSQQQTGELFF.

In this sample, this clone turned up a few times. The V gene is TRBV28, the J gene TRBJ1-3; 8 nucleotides match TRBD1. V shed 4 bases, J shed 4 bases, and the junction held 18 bases outside the gene matches. The CDR3 has 19 amino acids. Germline V gives CDR1 MDHEN, CDR2 SYDVKM. This CDR3 is CASSSTALGQALSGNTIYF. CDR3 DNA: TGTGCCAGCAGTTCCACCGCCTTGGGACAGGCATTATCCGGAAACACCATATATTTT. The whole variable domain, remainder taken from reference TRBV28 and TRBJ1-3, is DVKVTQSSRYLVKRTGEKVFLECVQDMDHENMFWYRQDPGLGLRLIYFSYDVKMKEKGDIPEGYSVSREKKERFSLILESASTNQTSMYLCASSSTALGQALSGNTIYFGEGSWLTVV.

The genes are TRBV3-1 (or the pseudogene TRBV3-2) and TRBJ1-2; TRBD1 aligns across 8 bases. The V gene's germline CDR1 is LGHDT and CDR2 YNNKEL (reference sequence). This CDR3 is 15 amino acids long. Germline trimming cut 3 bases from V and 0 bases from J; bases unmatched to any gene: 3. Written as DNA, the CDR3 is TGTGCCAGCAGCCAGACAGGGGCGACTAACTATGGCTACACCTTC. Its protein product is CASSQTGATNYGYTF.

The V and J genes are TRBV28 and TRBJ1-2, with D perhaps matching TRBD1 (5 bases). V gave up 2 bases and J gave up 2 bases, with 6 bases separating them. The CDR3 consists of 13 residues. Germline-derived CDR1 and CDR2 are MDHEN and SYDVKM. CDR3 region: CASSLRGNYGYTF. Here the CDR3 DNA reads TGTGCCAGCAGTTTACGGGGGAACTATGGCTACACCTTC.

V usage is TRBV1 and J usage is TRBJ1-5; TRBD1, the table's D call, lacks a check against the DNA. TRBV1 is reported as a pseudogene. This CDR3 has 18 residues. The CDR3 DNA sequence: TGCACCAGCAGCCAAGTCCCCCAGGACAGGGGGCACGGGCAGCCCCAGCATTTT. Its translation is CTSSQVPQDRGHGQPQHF.

This clone was counted once. The chain uses TRBV28 and TRBJ1-5; 7 bases fit TRBD1. The germline V gene encodes CDR1 MDHEN and CDR2 SYDVKM. J was trimmed by 1 base and V by 6 bases; bases with no gene match: 9. The CDR3 runs 16 residues. CDR3 in amino acids: CASRPGGFWSNQPQHF. The DNA for the CDR3 is TGTGCCAGCAGGCCAGGGGGGTTCTGGAGCAATCAGCCCCAGCATTTT.

The chain joins TRBV6-5 to TRBJ1-1; possibly TRBD1 for D (5 bases). CDR3 length: 12 residues. V was pared by 8 bases and J by 4 bases, with 11 bases between. Germline V gene sequence: CDR1 MNHEY, CDR2 SVGAGI. The DNA of the CDR3 is TGTGCCAGCGGTAGGGGCAGCACTGAAGCTTTCTTT. It translates to CASGRGSTEAFF.

The chain carries TRBV5-4 and TRBJ2-5; 13 positions agree with TRBD2. Germline CDR1 and CDR2: SGHNT and YYREEE (reference sequence). J gave up 7 bases and V 3 bases, and 9 bases lay outside the gene matches. The CDR3 covers 16 residues. The chain's CDR3 is CASSSGLAGVRGTQYF. DNA for the CDR3: TGTGCCAGCAGCTCCGGACTAGCGGGGGTCCGGGGGACCCAGTACTTC.

The chain joins TRBV28 to TRBJ1-2; TRBD1 aligns across 7 bases. The trim removed 3 bases at V and 7 bases at J, leaving 8 bases unmatched. CDR3 length: 14 residues. Germline lookup yields CDR1 MDHEN and CDR2 SYDVKM. DNA for the CDR3: TGTGCCAGCAGTTTGCCCTGGAGGGGGCTTGGCTACACCTTC. Encoded protein: CASSLPWRGLGYTF.

The rearrangement joins TRBV5-6 to TRBJ2-3; D uncertain. The CDR3 runs to 13 residues. V dropped 4 bases and J dropped 6 bases, with 12 bases sitting between them. CDR1 and CDR2 (germline): SGHDT, YYEEEE. CDR3: CASSAPTGDTQYF. The DNA of the CDR3 is TGTGCCAGCAGCGCACCAACCGGGGATACGCAGTATTTT. The whole variable domain, filled in from reference TRBV5-6 and TRBJ2-3, reads DAGVTQSPTHLIKTRGQQVTLRCSPKSGHDTVSWYQQALGQGPQFIFQYYEEEERQRGNFPDRFSGHQFPNYSSELNVNALLLGDSALYLCASSAPTGDTQYFGPGTRLTVL.

This clone has a single count. The chain uses TRBV29-1 and TRBJ2-5; D possibly corresponds to TRBD1 (5 bases). The CDR3 has 12 residues. Germline CDR1 SQVTM, CDR2 ANQGSEA. Trimming cost V 6 bases and J 1 base, with 9 bases left between them. CDR3 sequence: CSVYRFQETQYF. Written as DNA, the CDR3 is TGCAGCGTGTACAGGTTCCAAGAGACCCAGTACTTC.

V gene TRBV6-5 combines with J gene TRBJ2-2; no clear D gene. Trimming removed 2 bases from V and 4 bases from J, with 8 bases in between. The CDR3 extends over 14 amino acids. Germline CDR1 reads MNHEY; CDR2 reads SVGAGI. The CDR3 DNA is TGTGCCAGCAGTTACGTTTCGGGCACCGGGGAGCTGTTTTTT. It codes for CASSYVSGTGELFF.

This clone was found a few times. The chain couples TRBV19 to TRBJ2-7; 7 nucleotides agree with TRBD2. This CDR3 contains 15 residues. Germline CDR1 LNHDA, CDR2 SQIVND (reference sequence). Trimming removed 3 bases from V and 2 bases from J; junction bases left unmatched: 7. The CDR3 DNA sequence: TGTGCCAGTAGTATCCAAGCGGGAAGTGCCTACGAGCAGTACGTC. Amino acids: CASSIQAGSAYEQYV.

This chain links TRBV30 with TRBJ2-3; D not resolved. Trimming removed 4 bases from V and 10 bases from J, with 12 bases in between. Germline V CDR1 and CDR2: GTSNPN, SVGIG (reference sequence). The CDR3 contains 11 residues. Here the CDR3 DNA reads TGTGCCTGGACCCTAGGCCAGTCGCAGTATTTT. Its protein is CAWTLGQSQYF.

This chain connects TRBV5-5 to TRBJ1-2, with 11 nucleotides matching TRBD1. V lost 2 bases and J lost 6; bases outside the gene matches: 6. Germline V gene data show CDR1 as SGHKS and CDR2 as YYEKEE (reference sequence). The CDR3 is 15 amino acids. The CDR3 reads CASSLMGQGVNGYTF. CDR3 coding DNA: TGTGCCAGCAGCTTAATGGGACAGGGGGTTAATGGCTACACCTTC.

The rearrangement joins TRBV15 to TRBJ2-1, with a weak D call TRBD2 (6 bases). Germline values: CDR1 LNHNV, CDR2 YYDKDF (reference sequence). Trimming stripped 0 bases from V and 8 bases from J, with 14 bases between. The CDR3 extends over 15 amino acids. CDR3 region: CATSREKAGPHEQFF. CDR3 nucleotide sequence: TGTGCCACCAGCAGAGAAAAAGCGGGCCCTCATGAGCAGTTCTTC.